A selection of T cell receptor beta chains follows, all from one sample in a study of blood T cell repertoires in COVID-19. TCRdb's table, derived via immunoSEQ multiplex PCR, lists solely in-frame clones and lacks some. The sample contains roughly 380,000 clones, around 87% of which appear only once. The sequencing sample was made of PBMCs or T cells enriched from blood (not recorded which). These receptor sequences come from a man aged 25 to 40 who had recovered from COVID-19. The CDR3 runs from the conserved cysteine through the conserved F or W. D genes are given only for firm matches. Clone sizes are given selectively: once, few, many, or a class where the clone is expanded.

J,V,D,size,DNA,CDR3
TRBJ1-6,TRBV5-6,-,few,TGTGCCAGCAGCTTGGACGCGATTAATTCACCCCTCCACTTT,CASSLDAINSPLHF
TRBJ2-3,TRBV4-1,-,-,TGCGCCAGCAGCCAACGACTCCAGGGTAACCTTCCAGATACGCAGTATTTT,CASSQRLQGNLPDTQYF
TRBJ2-7,TRBV5-4,TRBD2,-,TGTGCCAGCAGACTTGGGACTAGCTCTACCTACGAGCAGTACTTC,CASRLGTSSTYEQYF
TRBJ2-5,TRBV7-9,-,-,TGTGCCAGCAGCCGCGGACAGTCGGGCCAAGAGACCCAGTACTTC,CASSRGQSGQETQYF
TRBJ2-7,TRBV4-3,-,many,TGCGCCAGCAGCCAATCCTTTGGACGGGGCTACGAGCAGTACTTC,CASSQSFGRGYEQYF
TRBJ1-2,TRBV19,TRBD1,-,TGTGCCAGTAGTCCTTCCCCGGGACAGGGAGCCTCTAACTATGGCTACACCTTC,CASSPSPGQGASNYGYTF
TRBJ2-1,TRBV25-1,-,-,TGTGCCAGCAGTGAATATGGAGGCGGGTTGGATGAGCAGTTCTTC,CASSEYGGGLDEQFF
TRBJ2-3,TRBV4-1,-,-,TGCGCCAGCAGCCGAGTACTACCCACAGATACGCAGTATTTT,CASSRVLPTDTQYF
TRBJ1-5,TRBV19,-,few,TGTGCCAGTAAAGGGGAAGCTCAGCCCCAGCATTTT,CASKGEAQPQHF
TRBJ1-1,TRBV11-2,-,-,TGTGCCAGCAGCTTAGGCGGGAACACTGAAGCTTTCTTT,CASSLGGNTEAFF
TRBJ2-3,TRBV11-3,TRBD1,-,TGTGCCAGCAGCTTGACAGGGCCAGATACGCAGTATTTT,CASSLTGPDTQYF
TRBJ2-2,TRBV3-1/TRBV3-2,-,-,TGTGCCAGCAGCCAAGATTCGATAGTCCGGAGCACCGGGGAGCTGTTTTTT,CASSQDSIVRSTGELFF
TRBJ1-4,TRBV4-3,TRBD1,-,TGCGCCAGCAGCCAGGGGACAGTCGTAAGAGAAAAACTGTTTTTT,CASSQGTVVREKLFF
TRBJ2-3,TRBV10-3,-,few,TGTGCGGTGCGGCCGGAGGGGGATACGCAGTATTTT,CAVRPEGDTQYF
TRBJ1-1,TRBV6-7,-,-,TGTGCCAGCAGTTACTCCAGAGAGGTGGGAGTGAACACTGAAGCTTTCTTT,CASSYSREVGVNTEAFF
TRBJ1-6,TRBV2,TRBD1,once,TGTGCCAGCAGGGACTCCGGGACAGACAATTCACCCCTCCACTTT,CASRDSGTDNSPLHF
TRBJ2-7,TRBV11-2,-,-,TGTGCCAGCAGCTTCTTCAGCGGCGAGCAGTACTTC,CASSFFSGEQYF
TRBJ1-2,TRBV5-1,TRBD1,-,TGCGCCAGCAGCTTGGGTAGGGGGCTAGGGGACTATGGCTACACCTTC,CASSLGRGLGDYGYTF
TRBJ1-1,TRBV19,-,-,TGTGCCAGTAGCTACTCCCAGGGGATGAACACTGAAGCTTTCTTT,CASSYSQGMNTEAFF
TRBJ2-2,TRBV11-3,-,-,TGTGCCAGCAGCTCCGTCTTCGCGGCGAAGGAGCTGTTTTTT,CASSSVFAAKELFF
TRBJ2-1,TRBV2,TRBD2,-,TGTGCCAGCAGCGGACTAGCGGGGGTAAATAATGAGCAGTTCTTC,CASSGLAGVNNEQFF
TRBJ2-3,TRBV11-2,TRBD2,-,TGTGCCAGCAGCTCTCGGACTAGCGGGGGGGCTTTGTCAGATACGCAGTATTTT,CASSSRTSGGALSDTQYF
TRBJ1-5,TRBV7-2,-,-,TGTGCCAGCAGCACACGAGGGAATCAGCCCCAGCATTTT,CASSTRGNQPQHF
TRBJ1-2,TRBV9,-,-,TGTGCCAGCAGCGTAGATCCGACAGGAGAGCTTGGAATCGGCTACACCTTC,CASSVDPTGELGIGYTF
TRBJ1-4,TRBV18,TRBD1,-,TGTGCCAGCTCACCGGGACAGGGGAGGGTCGAAAAACTGTTTTTT,CASSPGQGRVEKLFF
TRBJ1-1,TRBV29-1,TRBD1,few,TGCAGCGGATCCCAGGGGGCGATCACTGAAGCTTTCTTT,CSGSQGAITEAFF
TRBJ1-3,TRBV6-5,TRBD1,-,TGTGCCAGCAGCAGACAGGGCTCTGGAAACACCATATATTTT,CASSRQGSGNTIYF
TRBJ2-7,TRBV11-2,TRBD1,-,TGTGCCAGCAGCTTCGGACAGGGTCGGGAGCAGTACTTC,CASSFGQGREQYF
TRBJ1-4,TRBV4-1,TRBD1,-,TGCGCCAGCAGCCTTGGACAGGGGATAGAAAAACTGTTTTTT,CASSLGQGIEKLFF
TRBJ1-3,TRBV19,-,-,TGTGCCAGTAACGAGGGACATCAAGGAAACACCATATATTTT,CASNEGHQGNTIYF
TRBJ2-3,TRBV11-2,-,-,TGTGCCAGCAGCTCCGACGGCAGCGTGGGCACAGATACGCAGTATTTT,CASSSDGSVGTDTQYF
TRBJ1-3,TRBV9,TRBD1,-,TGTGCCAGCAGCGTAGCGGTCAGGGGACAGCGAAACACCATATATTTT,CASSVAVRGQRNTIYF
TRBJ1-1,TRBV5-1,TRBD1,few,TGCGCCAGCAGCTATGGACAGGGGTTGGACACTGAAGCTTTCTTT,CASSYGQGLDTEAFF
TRBJ2-2,TRBV27,-,-,TGTGCCAGCAGTTATACCCGCAGGACCGGGGAGCTGTTTTTT,CASSYTRRTGELFF
TRBJ1-3,TRBV4-1,TRBD1,-,TGCGCCAGCAGCCAGCACAGGGGCTCTGGAAACACCATATATTTT,CASSQHRGSGNTIYF
TRBJ1-2,TRBV6-5,-,-,TGTGCCAGCAGTTATAAGACGACAGGAGCTAACTATGGCTACACCTTC,CASSYKTTGANYGYTF
TRBJ2-7,TRBV29-1,TRBD1,-,TGCAGCGTGGGCCGCTCAGGGGGATCCTACGAGCAGTACTTC,CSVGRSGGSYEQYF
TRBJ1-5,TRBV5-8,TRBD1,-,TGTGCCAGCAGGAATAGACAGGGGTTCAATCAGCCCCAGCATTTT,CASRNRQGFNQPQHF
TRBJ2-3,TRBV5-1,TRBD2,-,TGCGCCAGCAGCAAAACAGCGGGGGTGACCACAGATACGCAGTATTTT,CASSKTAGVTTDTQYF
TRBJ2-7,TRBV30,-,once,TGTGCCTGGAGTCGGGTCCTCGAGCAGTACTTC,CAWSRVLEQYF
TRBJ1-2,TRBV13,TRBD1,-,TGTGCCAGCAGCACGACAGGGGATGGCTACACCTTC,CASSTTGDGYTF
TRBJ1-1,TRBV5-4,-,-,TGTGCCAGCAGACCGCGGACAGACAACACTGAAGCTTTCTTT,CASRPRTDNTEAFF
TRBJ1-1,TRBV9,-,-,TGTGCCAGCAGCGTGGAGCCCTCAGCTGGGACTGAAGCTTTCTTT,CASSVEPSAGTEAFF
TRBJ2-7,TRBV5-1,TRBD1,once,TGCGCCAGCAGCTTGCGGGACAGCACACCTAGTACGCAGTACTTC,CASSLRDSTPSTQYF
TRBJ1-5,TRBV6-1,-,-,TGTGCCAGCAGTGAAGCGCTTGGCGGCCGCATGGGGCCCCAGCATTTT,CASSEALGGRMGPQHF
TRBJ1-1,TRBV7-8,TRBD1,-,TGTGCCAGCAGCCCCATCGGACAGGGGCGGGACACTGAAGCTTTCTTT,CASSPIGQGRDTEAFF
TRBJ2-4,TRBV5-6,TRBD1,-,TGTGCCAGCAGCGACTGGGGACAGGGCAGCAACATTCAGTACTTC,CASSDWGQGSNIQYF
TRBJ2-7,TRBV2,-,-,TGTGCCACCATAAAGACATTTTACGAGCAGTACTTC,CATIKTFYEQYF
TRBJ1-6,TRBV30,-,-,TGTGCCTGGAGTGTAGATTTGCGGGGTAATTCACCCCTCCACTTT,CAWSVDLRGNSPLHF
TRBJ1-5,TRBV5-6,-,-,TGTGCCAGCAGCTTGCTGGGGGGGAACAATCAGCCCCAGCATTTT,CASSLLGGNNQPQHF
TRBJ2-1,TRBV20-1,-,once,TGCAGTGACAGACCCAGTGGGGAGCAGTTCTTC,CSDRPSGEQFF
TRBJ2-3,TRBV10-3,TRBD2,-,TGTGCCATCCTAGCGGGGGGCTTCACAGATACGCAGTATTTT,CAILAGGFTDTQYF
TRBJ1-6,TRBV4-2,-,once,TGTGCCAGCAGCCAAGAAAACCAGGGGTCTTTCATTTCACCCCTCCACTTT,CASSQENQGSFISPLHF
TRBJ1-2,TRBV11-2,TRBD1,-,TGTGCCAGCAGCTTAGATCAGGGGGCAAAATCGCAGGCTGGCTACACCTTC,CASSLDQGAKSQAGYTF
TRBJ1-1,TRBV3-1/TRBV3-2,-,few,TGTGCCAGCAGCCAAGGCGGGAGGCTTGCTTTCTTT,CASSQGGRLAFF
TRBJ1-5,TRBV6-5,-,few,TGTGCCAGCAGACAACAGGGAAACAATCAGCCCCAGCATTTT,CASRQQGNNQPQHF
TRBJ2-7,TRBV30,TRBD1,-,TGTGCCTGGAGTGGGGACAGGGGTGGCGAGCAGTACTTC,CAWSGDRGGEQYF
TRBJ2-4,TRBV10-3,TRBD1,-,TGTGCCATCAGTTCCGGGACAGGGGAAAATCAGTACTTC,CAISSGTGENQYF
TRBJ1-5,TRBV19,-,-,TGTGCCAGTAGTAACTACACCCGTGGGCAGCCCCAGCATTTT,CASSNYTRGQPQHF
TRBJ1-2,TRBV6-5,-,-,TGTGCCAGCAGTAAACAGGTCGGAATCTTATATGGCTACACCTTC,CASSKQVGILYGYTF